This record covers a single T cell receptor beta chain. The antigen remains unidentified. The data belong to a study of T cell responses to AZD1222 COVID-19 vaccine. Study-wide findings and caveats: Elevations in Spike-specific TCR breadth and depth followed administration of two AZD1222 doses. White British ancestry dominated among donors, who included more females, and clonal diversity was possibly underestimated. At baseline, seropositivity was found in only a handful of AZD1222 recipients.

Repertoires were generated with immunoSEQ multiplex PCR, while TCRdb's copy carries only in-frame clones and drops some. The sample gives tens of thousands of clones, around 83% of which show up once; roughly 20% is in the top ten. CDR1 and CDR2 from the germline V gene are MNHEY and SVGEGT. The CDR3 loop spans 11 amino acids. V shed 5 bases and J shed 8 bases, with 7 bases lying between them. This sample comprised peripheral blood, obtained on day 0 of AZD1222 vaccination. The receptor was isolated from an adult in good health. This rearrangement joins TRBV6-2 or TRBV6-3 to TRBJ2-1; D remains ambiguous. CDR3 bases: TGTGCCAGCAGTCCCGCCCATGAGCAGTTCTTC. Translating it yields CASSPAHEQFF.